The 15 T cell receptor beta chains listed next were all sequenced from one sample in a study of CD8 T cells in Susac syndrome (dated by TCRdb to about 2019). The library came from the immunoSEQ multiplex PCR assay. RNA was extracted with the RNeasy kit and roughly 0.5 to 1 ug was reverse transcribed using random hexamers. The public reads were quality trimmed at Q25 with fastp and then assembled into clones with MiXCR by TCRdb, keeping productive beta chains. Each CDR3 protein appears once, grouped with its most common genes and DNA. The sample yields more than 70,000 distinct CDR3 sequences; roughly 95% were counted once. Of the sample, 0.52% is held by the ten largest clones. Specimen: CD8+ T cells from PBMCs. These receptors originate from a human donor with Susac syndrome.

The chain employs TRBV6-2 or TRBV6-3 and TRBJ1-2; maybe TRBD1 (6 bases). Germline V CDR1 and CDR2: MNHEY, SVGEGT. The CDR3 totals 13 residues. V shed 6 bases and J shed 4 bases, with 12 bases lying between them. This chain's CDR3 is CASSSDSVYGYTF. CDR3 nucleotide sequence: TGTGCCAGCAGCTCGGACAGCGTCTATGGCTACACCTTC.

The chain carries TRBV6-1 and TRBJ1-6; D is ambiguous. The CDR3 extends over 15 amino acids. Germline V gives CDR1 MNHNS, CDR2 SASEGT. Trimming pared 6 bases from V and 7 bases from J, leaving 16 bases between. CDR3 nucleotides: TGTGCCAGCAGGGTCGAGACGGCATCCAATTCACCCCTCCACTTT. It specifies CASRVETASNSPLHF.

This clonotype has just one count. This sequence joins TRBV7-2 and TRBJ2-7, with TRBD2 identical over 9 bases. The CDR3 is 15 residues long. CDR1 is SGHTA, CDR2 FQGNSA, per germline. V was clipped by 2 bases and J by 2 bases; unmatched bases: 4. The CDR3 reads CASSLRAGGPYEQYF. The CDR3 region has the DNA TGTGCCAGCAGCTTAAGGGCGGGGGGGCCCTACGAGCAGTACTTC.

V and J are TRBV12-5 and TRBJ1-5, with D maybe TRBD1 (5 bases). Trimming took 3 bases from V and 6 from J, leaving 18 bases between them. CDR3 length: 16 residues. Germline V gene data show CDR1 as LGHNT and CDR2 as FRNRAP. Here the CDR3 DNA reads TGTGCTAGTGGTTTTTCGGCCTGGACGGGGGGTCAGCCCCAGCATTTT. Translating gives CASGFSAWTGGQPQHF.

This clonotype was counted a single time. The chain links TRBV30 to TRBJ2-1; D assignment may be TRBD1 or TRBD2 (6 bases each). CDR3 length equals 16 residues. Trimming pared 0 bases from V and 0 bases from J, leaving 12 bases between. In germline, CDR1 is GTSNPN, CDR2 SVGIG (reference sequence). As DNA, the CDR3 is TGTGCCTGGAGTGTACGGGGGCGGAGCTCCTACAATGAGCAGTTCTTC. Translating gives CAWSVRGRSSYNEQFF.

J is TRBJ1-6 and V is TRBV27; D call uncertain. The V end lost 3 bases, the J end lost 9 bases, and 9 bases lay between the germline ends. The CDR3 runs to 13 residues. Germline V gene data show CDR1 as MNHEY and CDR2 as SMNVEV (reference sequence). The DNA of the CDR3 is TGTGCCAGCAGTTTGGGCATGGGTTCACCCCTCCACTTT. Encoded protein: CASSLGMGSPLHF.

The CDR3 nucleotides read TGTGCCAGCAGCCAAGGGGCGACAGCCCAGGGTGGCTACACCTTC. Amino acid sequence: CASSQGATAQGGYTF. The chain has TRBV14 and TRBJ1-2, with D possibly matching TRBD1 (5 bases). The V and J ends lost 1 base and 7 bases respectively, with 16 bases between them. The CDR3 spans 15 residues. Germline CDR1 SGHDN, CDR2 FVKESK.

This chain uses TRBV30 with TRBJ1-6, with 8 bases that match TRBD1. The CDR3 has 12 residues. From germline, CDR1 is GTSNPN and CDR2 SVGIG (reference sequence). V trimming: 5 bases; J trimming: 7 bases; junction bases outside the gene matches: 1. The CDR3 spells CAWGQGNSPLHF. The CDR3 bases are TGTGCCTGGGGACAGGGCAATTCACCCCTCCACTTT.

The chain's CDR3 is CASSGQGVQPQHF. The CDR3 DNA sequence: TGCGCCAGCAGTGGCCAGGGGGTCCAGCCCCAGCATTTT. This chain connects TRBV10-2 to TRBJ1-5; 7 bases align to TRBD1. Germline trimming cut 4 bases from V and 7 bases from J; bases unmatched to any gene: 4. The germline V gene has CDR1 WSHSY and CDR2 SAAADI. The CDR3 loop spans 13 amino acids.

The CDR3 DNA reads TGTGCCACCAGTGCGTGGGGCGACCCCAATGAGCAGTTCTTC. This sequence encodes CATSAWGDPNEQFF. The chain uses TRBV24-1 and TRBJ2-1; a possible D gene is TRBD1 (5 bases). Trimming took off 5 bases at V and 6 bases at J, with 13 bases between the two ends. The germline gives CDR1 KGHDR, CDR2 SFDVKD. The CDR3 has 14 amino acids.

This clonotype was recorded once. The J gene is TRBJ2-1, the V gene TRBV4-1; no clear D gene. V gave up 0 bases and J gave up 10 bases, with 4 bases separating them. The germline CDR1 and CDR2 sequences are MGHRA and YSYEKL. This CDR3 contains 11 residues. For the CDR3, the DNA is TGCGCCAGCAGCCAAGAGAGAGAGCAGTTCTTC. As protein: CASSQEREQFF.

The DNA for the CDR3 is TGTGCCAGCAGCTTCGGGGGGGGAAGGAACGAGCAGTACTTC. Protein: CASSFGGGRNEQYF. V usage is TRBV13 and J usage is TRBJ2-7, with 8 bases that match TRBD2. J lost 5 bases, V lost 3 bases, and 6 bases had no gene match. Looked up from germline, CDR1 is PRHDT and CDR2 is FYEKMQ (reference sequence). CDR3 length: 14 amino acids. The full variable domain, completed using reference TRBV13 and TRBJ2-7, is AAGVIQSPRHLIKEKRETATLKCYPIPRHDTVYWYQQGPGQDPQFLISFYEKMQSDKGSIPDRFSAQQFSDYHSELNMSSLELGDSALYFCASSFGGGRNEQYFGPGTRLTVT.

This chain connects TRBV5-1 to TRBJ2-2; 7 nucleotides align to TRBD1. The ends lost 4 bases at V and 0 bases at J; junction bases unmatched: 3. The CDR3 length is 15 residues. CDR1 SGHRS and CDR2 YFSETQ come from the germline V gene. The CDR3, as DNA: TGCGCCAGCAGCGGGGACAGACCGAACACCGGGGAGCTGTTTTTT. The encoded protein is CASSGDRPNTGELFF.

The CDR3 DNA follows: TGCAGTGCTAGAGGCCCCGGGACCGCGGCCTACGAGCAGTACTTC. As protein: CSARGPGTAAYEQYF. J is TRBJ2-7 and V is TRBV20-1; D may correspond to TRBD1 or TRBD2 (5 bases each). The germline V and J ends were trimmed by 1 base and 2 bases, with 15 bases remaining between them. Germline lookup yields CDR1 DFQATT and CDR2 SNEGSKA (reference sequence). The CDR3 is 15 amino acids.

V and J are TRBV20-1 and TRBJ2-7; tentatively, D is TRBD1 or TRBD2 (5 bases each). The CDR3 contains 14 residues. Trimming took 5 bases from V and 1 from J, leaving 15 bases between them. Per germline, CDR1 DFQATT and CDR2 SNEGSKA (reference sequence). As DNA, the CDR3 is TGCAGTGCTCAATCCCGGGACCTTTCCTACGAGCAGTACTTC. This encodes CSAQSRDLSYEQYF.